This TCR beta chain is drawn from a study of OX40 agonist ivuxolimab in advanced cancers. Study-wide background: As their treatment, patients were administered ivuxolimab, an agonistic anti-OX40 (CD134) antibody.

Whole-study results and caveats: Undetermined was the antigen specificity of the expanded peripheral T cells.

TCRdb's copy holds only in-frame clones and misses some; the assay was immunoSEQ multiplex PCR. This sample carries around 77,000 clones, approximately 92% of them seen once, and the ten largest clones take under 1%. As regards this clone: Its antigen remains unknown.

This sequence originates from an adult with an advanced solid tumor such as melanoma, head and neck, liver or kidney cancer. Here the sequenced sample was CD4+ or CD8+ T cells sorted from blood, taken in a trial of the OX40 agonist ivuxolimab.

CDR3 amino acids: CAISNGALTDTQYF. The CDR3, as DNA: TGTGCCATCAGTAACGGGGCACTTACAGATACGCAGTATTTT. The chain employs TRBV10-3 and TRBJ2-3, with D perhaps given as TRBD1 or TRBD2 (5 bases each). Germline V gene data show CDR1 as ENHRY and CDR2 as SYGVKD. The CDR3 spans 14 residues. Trimming left V 5 bases short and J 3 bases short, with 12 bases between.